One and the same sample provided the 11 T cell receptor beta chains below, sequenced in a study of a mutant IDH1 vaccine in newly diagnosed glioma. Their cognate antigens are unknown. Noted time point: week 11, during vaccination. The content of each vaccine dose was 300 ug of mutant IDH1 20-mer peptide, and topical imiquimod accompanied it. Profiled with immunoSEQ multiplex PCR; TCRdb holds only in-frame clones, not every one. The sample has approximately 21,000 clones, approximately 89% seen once. The material was PBMCs, obtained from a glioma patient whose treatment included an IDH1 peptide vaccine. Receptors originate from a woman in her thirties or forties with glioma.

J is TRBJ2-7 and V is TRBV6-6; D remains ambiguous. This CDR3 has 16 residues. From germline, CDR1 is MNHNY and CDR2 SVGAGI (reference sequence). V was clipped by 11 bases and J by 0 bases, with 23 bases between them. The CDR3 DNA follows: TGTGCCTGCACTCCGAGGTGGCTTCCGAGCTCCTACGAGCAGTACTTC. The encoded protein is CACTPRWLPSSYEQYF.

The CDR3 protein is CANLTGGSQPQHF. The CDR3 DNA is TGCGCCAACCTGACAGGGGGCTCTCAGCCCCAGCATTTT. V is TRBV5-1 and J is TRBJ1-5; 10 bases map to TRBD1. CDR3 size: 13 residues. Losses at the gene ends were 9 bases for V and 6 bases for J; bases not matched to a gene: 6. Germline V lookup: CDR1 SGHRS, CDR2 YFSETQ.

V is TRBV7-2 and J is TRBJ1-1, with D uncertain. The V and J ends lost 1 base and 1 base respectively, with 16 bases between them. CDR1 is SGHTA and CDR2 is FQGNSA in the germline V gene. CDR3 length equals 17 residues. This CDR3 reads CASSLDSGRLRNTEAFF. CDR3 bases: TGTGCCAGCAGCTTAGACTCGGGCAGGTTGAGGAACACTGAAGCTTTCTTT. Combining the CDR3 with reference TRBV7-2 and TRBJ1-1 gives the whole variable domain GAGVSQSPSNKVTEKGKDVELRCDPISGHTALYWYRQSLGQGLEFLIYFQGNSAPDKSGLPSDRFSAERTGGSVSTLTIQRTQQEDSAVYLCASSLDSGRLRNTEAFFGQGTRLTVV.

The CDR3 loop reads CAWSEQANQPQHF. The CDR3 DNA follows: TGTGCCTGGAGTGAACAGGCAAATCAGCCCCAGCATTTT. The V call is TRBV30, the J call TRBJ1-5; possible D gene TRBD1, 5 bases. The CDR3 spans 13 residues. Germline assignment: CDR1 GTSNPN and CDR2 SVGIG (reference sequence). V dropped 1 base and J dropped 4 bases, with 8 bases sitting between them.

J is TRBJ2-5 and V is TRBV5-1; possible D gene TRBD1, 5 bases. The CDR3 covers 19 residues. V lost 4 bases and J 5 bases, leaving 30 bases between the germline ends. Germline V lookup: CDR1 SGHRS, CDR2 YFSETQ. CDR3 in amino acids: CASSPVVRQGLLGRETQYF. CDR3 DNA sequence: TGCGCCAGCAGCCCCGTTGTTCGGCAGGGCCTCCTAGGACGGGAGACCCAGTACTTC. Full variable domain (outside the CDR3, taken from reference TRBV5-1 and TRBJ2-5): KAGVTQTPRYLIKTRGQQVTLSCSPISGHRSVSWYQQTPGQGLQFLFEYFSETQRNKGNFPGRFSGRQFSNSRSEMNVSTLELGDSALYLCASSPVVRQGLLGRETQYFGPGTRLLVL.

The chain recombines TRBV13 with TRBJ1-4; 7 nucleotides align to TRBD1. This CDR3 contains 14 residues. CDR1 and CDR2 (germline): PRHDT, FYEKMQ (reference sequence). V shed 4 bases, J shed 7 bases, and the junction held 6 bases outside the gene matches. CDR3 amino acids: CASSSGQPREKLFF. Here the CDR3 DNA reads TGTGCCAGCAGCTCGGGACAGCCGCGTGAAAAACTGTTTTTT.

The chain has TRBV20-1 and TRBJ2-7; D is possibly TRBD1 (6 bases). The CDR3 contains 11 residues. Germline V lookup: CDR1 DFQATT, CDR2 SNEGSKA (reference sequence). Trimming shortened V by 4 bases and J by 3 bases, and 7 bases separated the two germline ends. For the CDR3, the DNA is TGCAGTGCTAAACAGGGCTACGAGCAGTACTTC. Amino acid sequence: CSAKQGYEQYF.

The chain combines TRBV4-1 with TRBJ2-2; 7 bases are a match to TRBD1. The CDR3 covers 15 residues. The germline V gene has CDR1 MGHRA and CDR2 YSYEKL. The ends lost 1 base at V and 4 bases at J; junction bases unmatched: 3. CDR3 DNA sequence: TGCGCCAGCAGCCAAGGGTGGACAGGCACCGGGGAGCTGTTTTTT. Protein: CASSQGWTGTGELFF.

Turning to this clone: This sample also contains other DNA sequences that code for the same CDR3. CDR3 nucleotide sequence: TGTGCCAGCAGCTTAGGGCATAACACTGAAGCTTTCTTT. Its translation: CASSLGHNTEAFF. The chain employs TRBV7-6 and TRBJ1-1; the D is unclear. This CDR3 is 13 amino acids long. The V end lost 1 base, the J end lost 2 bases, and 5 bases lay between the germline ends. Germline values: CDR1 SGHVS, CDR2 FNYEAQ.

The chain links TRBV5-5 to TRBJ1-2; 8 bases map to TRBD1. The germline V gene encodes CDR1 SGHKS and CDR2 YYEKEE (reference sequence). The CDR3 contains 14 residues. V was clipped by 4 bases and J by 5 bases; unmatched bases: 7. The CDR3 coding sequence is TGTGCCAGCAGCCACCAGGGGGCTTCGTATGGCTACACCTTC. It yields the protein CASSHQGASYGYTF.

This clone appeared a single time. V is TRBV27 and J is TRBJ1-5; D not resolved. This CDR3 is 13 amino acids long. CDR1 is MNHEY, CDR2 SMNVEV, per germline (reference sequence). V gave up 2 bases and J gave up 7 bases, with 9 bases separating them. This CDR3 is CASSLTHEQPQHF. The DNA for the CDR3 is TGTGCCAGCAGTTTAACTCATGAGCAGCCCCAGCATTTT.